The clone carrying this TCR beta chain was recorded at least ten times. Its matching antigen is unknown. Patients aged 18 to 65 had newly diagnosed hyperthyroidism lasting under 2 months. Criteria for exclusion of patients were uncontrolled infection, other autoimmune disease, pregnancy or lactation. Orbital computed tomography, thyroid ultrasound, serum thyroxine and TRAb, and clinical symptoms together informed the diagnoses. These data belong to a study of T cells in Graves' hyperthyroidism and ophthalmopathy. Points from the study as a whole: Peripheral blood also featured most of the thyroid clonotypes expanded above 0.001.

Researchers took RNA transcripts and amplified the TCR beta CDR3 regions from them. First-round RT-PCR of the TCR CDR3 relied on the HTBI primer set. TCRdb re-called the multiplex PCR reads through MiXCR, storing one row per CDR3 protein. The sample carries some 720,000 distinct CDR3 sequences, around 15% recorded once. The sequence was collected from a young man with Graves' hyperthyroidism. Sequenced sample: blood.

Here the CDR3 DNA reads TGTGCCAGCAGATGGGTAGCGGGAGGGCCGGCCGAGCAGTACTTC. Amino acid sequence: CASRWVAGGPAEQYF. This chain connects TRBV6-2 or TRBV6-3 to TRBJ2-7; the match to TRBD2 covers 11 bases. Germline CDR1 and CDR2: MNHEY and SVGEGT. CDR3 length: 15 residues. With V trimmed by 6 bases and J by 6 bases, 10 bases remained unmatched.